The present entry profiles one TCR beta chain with its context. What this receptor recognizes is not known. The input lacks base qualities; no much larger clone sits a single base away. This sample was taken from a study of response to subunit inactivated influenza vaccine (dated by TCRdb to the late 2010s). General notes on the study: To follow how T cells responded to a trivalent subunit inactivated influenza vaccine, the researchers relied on deep quantitative profiling of the T cell receptor repertoire. Results and caveats for the whole study, not just this receptor: According to the authors, only a limited number of new T cells may be recruited by each seasonal influenza vaccination.

Its CDR3 holds 14 amino acids, cysteine through phenylalanine. The CDR3 DNA has 42 bases and is translated from base 1. CDR1 and CDR2 are read off the germline V gene as SGHTA and FQGNSA. V is pared back by 5 bases and J by 2 bases, with 13 bases lying between the germline termini. The protocol used for the library was RT-PCR. This sample was sequenced with an Illumina HiSeq 2500. In-frame beta chains were kept once TCRdb had trimmed the public reads at Q25 with fastp and called clones with MiXCR. Each CDR3 protein appears once, grouped with its most common genes and DNA. The sample table holds fewer than 600,000 distinct CDR3 sequences, of which 6% to 9% were seen once. The ten largest clones take up around 12% of the sample.

The sequenced sample was PBMCs from blood, obtained roughly 24 months after vaccination. Recombination linked TRBV7-2 to TRBJ2-7; tentative D gene TRBD2, with 6 bases matching. The TCR was taken from a man aged 45 to 75 who received an inactivated influenza vaccine. Donor details come from another sample of the same person, matched by shared clones. The DNA sequence is given as TGTGCCAGCAGCGCAAGCGGGTACGCCTACGAGCAGTACTTC. This codes for CASSASGYAYEQYF.